This paragraph reports one T cell receptor (beta chain). The antigen is unknown. The data belong to a study of CXCR3-negative and CXCR3-positive naive CD8 T cells. Study-wide context: With about 1.5 +/- 0.3 million reads per library, the TRB reads numbered around 140 million in total. Study-level points and caveats: Naive cells positive for CXCR3 carried more hydrophobic TRB CDR3s than CXCR3-negative ones. Similar TRBV-TRBJ gene usage was seen in naive CXCR3-negative and CXCR3-positive cells, but not in memory cells.

This CDR3 comprises 14 residues. The germline V gene encodes CDR1 SGHAT and CDR2 FQNNGV. Libraries of TRB cDNA were made by 5' RACE and carried UMIs. Reprocessing the 5' RACE reads, TCRdb reports a single entry for every CDR3 protein and omits DNA. Its listing shows around 60,000 distinct CDR3 sequences. The source material was naive CXCR3+ CD8+ T cells from blood. Subset defined: CD45RO-CCR7+CD27+CD95- naive CD8+ T cells expressing CXCR3 (TNR3+). The receptor comes from a human donor in good health. Some clones in this sample may be carry-over from other donors' samples. The V and J genes are TRBV11-2 and TRBJ2-7. CDR3 loop: CASSLDTGVYEQYF.